This note documents a single T cell receptor (beta chain) sequence. These data come from a study of control samples from healthy donors and cancer patients. Germline V gene data show CDR1 as MNHEY and CDR2 as SVGEGT. The V gene lost 8 bases and the J gene lost 2 bases, with 15 bases spanning the gap. The CDR3 runs to 14 residues. Measured with immunoSEQ multiplex PCR; TCRdb has only the in-frame clones, and not every one. Here the sample spans about 28,000 clones, 91% being singletons. The chain joins TRBV6-2 or TRBV6-3 to TRBJ1-2; a weak D match, TRBD1 (5 bases). The TCR was taken from a man aged 50 to 59 with lung cancer. Sequenced material: PBMCs. In DNA, the CDR3 is TGTGCCAGCGGCCGGGACGGAGCCAACTATGGCTACACCTTC. Translation gives CASGRDGANYGYTF.